This entry lists 25 T cell receptor beta chains sequenced from one sample in a study of blood T cell repertoires in COVID-19. The repertoire was sequenced with immunoSEQ multiplex PCR; TCRdb's copy has only in-frame clones and lacks some. The sample lists fewer than 30,000 clones; approximately 92% were seen once. The sequenced material came from peripheral blood. Receptor source: a human donor in a cohort sampled during active COVID-19.

The chain joins TRBV14 to TRBJ1-2; 8 bases map to TRBD1. Germline CDR1 SGHDN, CDR2 FVKESK. Losses at the gene ends were 3 bases for V and 4 bases for J; bases not matched to a gene: 4. The CDR3 sequence is 14 residues long. For the CDR3, the DNA is TGTGCCAGCAGCCACTCACAGGGGGGCTATGGCTACACCTTC. Protein: CASSHSQGGYGYTF.

The genes are TRBV2 and TRBJ2-1, with TRBD1 as a possible D gene (6 bases). V was shortened by 7 bases and J by 0 bases, with 13 bases between the two germline ends. Germline V gives CDR1 SNHLY, CDR2 FYNNEI. The CDR3 loop spans 15 amino acids. CDR3 protein: CASNRGQSSYNEQFF. The CDR3 bases are TGTGCCAGCAATAGGGGACAAAGCTCCTACAATGAGCAGTTCTTC.

The genes are TRBV5-1 and TRBJ2-1, with D possibly being TRBD1 (6 bases). V gave up 4 bases and J gave up 9 bases, with 20 bases separating them. The CDR3 spans 15 residues. Germline values: CDR1 SGHRS, CDR2 YFSETQ. CDR3 nucleotide sequence: TGCGCCAGCAGCCCCAGGGGAACAGTTTCTGGTGAGCAGTTCTTC. Translating gives CASSPRGTVSGEQFF. Using reference TRBV5-1 and TRBJ2-1 for the parts outside the CDR3, the full variable domain is KAGVTQTPRYLIKTRGQQVTLSCSPISGHRSVSWYQQTPGQGLQFLFEYFSETQRNKGNFPGRFSGRQFSNSRSEMNVSTLELGDSALYLCASSPRGTVSGEQFFGPGTRLTVL.

V usage is TRBV29-1 and J usage is TRBJ2-7; a possible D gene is TRBD2 (6 bases). In germline, CDR1 is SQVTM, CDR2 ANQGSEA. The CDR3 is 14 residues long. V dropped 4 bases and J dropped 3 bases, with 16 bases sitting between them. The CDR3 region has the DNA TGCAGCGTTGGTGGTGGCGGGGCCATCTACGAGCAGTACTTC. Protein product: CSVGGGGAIYEQYF.

The V and J genes are TRBV6-2 or TRBV6-3 and TRBJ1-5; 8 bases are a match to TRBD1. Germline-derived CDR1 and CDR2 are MNHEY and SVGEGT. This CDR3 is 15 amino acids long. The trim removed 3 bases at V and 2 bases at J, leaving 3 bases unmatched. CDR3 sequence reads: CASSYPTGGNQPQHF. In DNA, the CDR3 is TGTGCCAGCAGTTATCCGACAGGGGGCAATCAGCCCCAGCATTTT.

The chain has TRBV7-9 and TRBJ1-6; D is unclear. The CDR3 has 17 amino acids. Looked up from germline, CDR1 is SEHNR and CDR2 is FQNEAQ (reference sequence). V lost 3 bases, J lost 9 bases, and 21 bases lay in between. The CDR3 bases are TGTGCCAGCAGCTTGGTAAGACCCCCGAGGGTTATTTCACCCCTCCACTTT. Protein product: CASSLVRPPRVISPLHF.

This chain uses TRBV18 with TRBJ2-1; the match to TRBD1 covers 7 bases. The trim removed 3 bases at V and 12 bases at J, leaving 8 bases unmatched. The CDR3 length is 13 residues. From germline, CDR1 is KGHSH and CDR2 LQKENI. Here the CDR3 DNA reads TGTGCCAGCTCACCTATAACAGGGGTTAGGCAGTTCTTC. The encoded protein is CASSPITGVRQFF.

The chain has TRBV10-3 and TRBJ2-3; 9 bases match TRBD2. This CDR3 contains 16 residues. Germline trimming cut 4 bases from V and 4 bases from J; bases unmatched to any gene: 9. The germline gives CDR1 ENHRY, CDR2 SYGVKD. CDR3 nucleotides: TGTGCCATCAGTGGTTTTAGCGGGGGAGCCTCAGATACGCAGTATTTT. It codes for CAISGFSGGASDTQYF.

The chain employs TRBV27 and TRBJ1-1; 10 nucleotides agree with TRBD1. Looked up from germline, CDR1 is MNHEY and CDR2 is SMNVEV (reference sequence). V trimming: 5 bases; J trimming: 4 bases; junction bases outside the gene matches: 10. The CDR3 has 16 amino acids. The CDR3 spells CASSPGQGRRITEAFF. CDR3 sequence (DNA): TGTGCCAGCAGTCCGGGACAGGGGAGAAGAATCACTGAAGCTTTCTTT.

This chain joins TRBV7-6 and TRBJ2-3; TRBD2 agrees at 14 bases. The CDR3 consists of 16 residues. Trimming cost V 5 bases and J 1 base; bases outside gene matches: 2. Germline CDR1 and CDR2: SGHVS and FNYEAQ. CDR3 protein: CASSTGLAGGTDTQYF. The CDR3 DNA is TGTGCCAGCAGCACGGGACTAGCGGGGGGCACAGATACGCAGTATTTT.

The chain employs TRBV5-1 and TRBJ2-7, with 7 bases matching TRBD1. CDR1 SGHRS and CDR2 YFSETQ come from the germline V gene. Losses at the gene ends were 3 bases for V and 1 base for J; bases not matched to a gene: 7. This CDR3 region has 15 residues. The CDR3 DNA reads TGCGCCAGCAGCTACTTACCGGGACAGTCCTACGAGCAGTACTTC. Its protein is CASSYLPGQSYEQYF. Full variable domain (rest looked up from reference TRBV5-1 and TRBJ2-7): KAGVTQTPRYLIKTRGQQVTLSCSPISGHRSVSWYQQTPGQGLQFLFEYFSETQRNKGNFPGRFSGRQFSNSRSEMNVSTLELGDSALYLCASSYLPGQSYEQYFGPGTRLTVT.

This sequence joins TRBV5-1 and TRBJ2-3; D might be TRBD1 (6 bases). Germline values: CDR1 SGHRS, CDR2 YFSETQ. V was cut by 2 bases and J by 6 bases, with 10 bases left in between. There are 13 residues in the CDR3. The DNA for the CDR3 is TGCGCCAGCAGCTTACAGGGACCCGATACGCAGTATTTT. Residues: CASSLQGPDTQYF.

The CDR3 DNA sequence: TGCGCCAGCCGGACTCAGAGCTCCTATAATTCACCCCTCCACTTT. It translates to CASRTQSSYNSPLHF. The chain uses TRBV10-2 and TRBJ1-6; D remains unclear. The germline CDR1 and CDR2 sequences are WSHSY and SAAADI. The CDR3 has 15 amino acids. V lost 8 bases and J lost 0, with 11 bases in between.

The V gene is TRBV7-6, the J gene TRBJ2-5, with 12 bases aligning to TRBD1. In germline, CDR1 is SGHVS, CDR2 FNYEAQ. This CDR3 has 19 amino acids. The junction had 11 bases not matched to a gene; V was cut back by 0 bases and J by 3 bases. The CDR3 DNA is TGTGCCAGCAGCTTAGCCCCGCGACTTGGGACAGGGGGCGAAGAGACCCAGTACTTC. Its translation is CASSLAPRLGTGGEETQYF.

The rearrangement links TRBV12-5 to TRBJ1-5; no definite D call. CDR3 length equals 15 residues. V lost 7 bases to trimming and J lost 2 bases, with 15 bases between them. Germline lookup yields CDR1 LGHNT and CDR2 FRNRAP. This CDR3 is CASAVGSGGNQPQHF. CDR3 sequence (DNA): TGTGCTAGTGCGGTGGGTTCGGGTGGCAATCAGCCCCAGCATTTT.

The chain uses TRBV7-3 and TRBJ2-5; 9 bases are shared with TRBD1. The junction had 17 bases not matched to a gene; V was cut back by 5 bases and J by 4 bases. There are 18 residues in the CDR3. From germline, CDR1 is SGHTA and CDR2 FQGTGA. The CDR3 DNA reads as TGTGCCAGCAGCCTCTTCGCGATCGGGGACAGGGAACCAGAGACCCAGTACTTC. Its translation is CASSLFAIGDREPETQYF.

The genes are TRBV14 and TRBJ2-2, with D perhaps matching TRBD2 (5 bases). In germline, CDR1 is SGHDN, CDR2 FVKESK. V lost 10 bases and J 5 bases, leaving 17 bases between the germline ends. The CDR3 has 14 amino acids. This CDR3 reads CATTRVALTGELFF. The CDR3 region has the DNA TGTGCCACTACTCGGGTAGCGTTGACCGGGGAGCTGTTTTTT. Full variable domain (rest looked up from reference TRBV14 and TRBJ2-2): EAGVTQFPSHSVIEKGQTVTLRCDPISGHDNLYWYRRVMGKEIKFLLHFVKESKQDESGMPNNRFLAERTGGTYSTLKVQPAELEDSGVYFCATTRVALTGELFFGEGSRLTVL.

V and J are TRBV7-6 and TRBJ2-7; 7 nucleotides match TRBD1. Germline V lookup: CDR1 SGHVS, CDR2 FNYEAQ. CDR3 length: 13 residues. J gave up 5 bases and V 3 bases, and 4 bases lay outside the gene matches. CDR3 region: CASSFVGGDEQYF. In DNA form, the CDR3 reads TGTGCCAGCAGCTTTGTAGGGGGCGACGAGCAGTACTTC.

The chain joins TRBV6-4 to TRBJ2-2, with 7 bases lining up with TRBD1. The ends lost 5 bases at V and 4 bases at J; junction bases unmatched: 7. CDR1 is MRHNA and CDR2 is SNTAGT in the germline V gene. CDR3 size: 15 residues. CDR3 DNA: TGTGCCAGCAGTCTCTCGACAGGGATCACCGGGGAGCTGTTTTTT. This codes for CASSLSTGITGELFF.

CDR3 amino acids: CASSNGQGDTEAFF. CDR3 bases: TGTGCCAGCAGTAATGGACAGGGAGACACTGAAGCTTTCTTT. The V call is TRBV28, the J call TRBJ1-1; 8 positions agree with TRBD1. With V trimmed by 5 bases and J by 3 bases, 5 bases remained unmatched. Germline V gives CDR1 MDHEN, CDR2 SYDVKM. The CDR3 extends over 14 amino acids.

The chain uses TRBV5-1 and TRBJ2-1; D uncertain. V shed 0 bases and J shed 7 bases, with 5 bases lying between them. The CDR3 runs to 12 residues. Germline loops: CDR1 SGHRS, CDR2 YFSETQ. This CDR3 is CASSLDWNEQFF. In nucleotides, the CDR3 is TGCGCCAGCAGCTTGGACTGGAATGAGCAGTTCTTC.

The chain combines TRBV9 with TRBJ2-1; weak D call: TRBD1 (6 bases). The CDR3 contains 15 residues. The germline CDR1 and CDR2 sequences are SGDLS and YYNGEE. V lost 0 bases, J lost 3 bases, and 10 bases lay in between. This CDR3 reads CASSVGVGGYNEQFF. In DNA form, the CDR3 reads TGTGCCAGCAGCGTAGGTGTAGGGGGCTACAATGAGCAGTTCTTC.

DNA for the CDR3: TGTGCCAGCAGCAAGGGACAGGGGATGGTTACCACTGAAGCTTTCTTT. Amino acid sequence: CASSKGQGMVTTEAFF. V gene TRBV9 combines with J gene TRBJ1-1; 10 nucleotides line up with TRBD1. The V gene end was trimmed by 4 bases and the J gene end by 4 bases; junction bases not matched to a gene: 10. Germline CDR1 is SGDLS and CDR2 is YYNGEE. The CDR3 extends over 16 amino acids.

The chain carries TRBV19 and TRBJ1-1; no firm D call. With 7 bases removed from V and 2 bases from J, the gap between germline ends came to 14 bases. The CDR3 runs 14 residues. Germline V gene sequence: CDR1 LNHDA, CDR2 SQIVND (reference sequence). CDR3: CASIPHSPNTEAFF. The CDR3 DNA reads TGTGCCAGTATCCCCCACAGCCCAAACACTGAAGCTTTCTTT. Full variable domain (outside the CDR3, taken from reference TRBV19 and TRBJ1-1): DGGITQSPKYLFRKEGQNVTLSCEQNLNHDAMYWYRQDPGQGLRLIYYSQIVNDFQKGDIAEGYSVSREKKESFPLTVTSAQKNPTAFYLCASIPHSPNTEAFFGQGTRLTVV.

The V call is TRBV27, the J call TRBJ1-2, with D unclear. V lost 3 bases and J 7 bases, leaving 12 bases between the germline ends. The CDR3 consists of 13 residues. Germline lookup yields CDR1 MNHEY and CDR2 SMNVEV (reference sequence). The CDR3: CASSFSTNGGYTF. In nucleotides, the CDR3 is TGTGCCAGCAGTTTCTCGACTAACGGTGGCTACACCTTC.